A selection of T cell receptor beta chains follows, all from one sample in a study. TCRdb re-called the 5' RACE reads with MiXCR, one entry per CDR3 protein. The repertoire holds approximately 42,000 distinct CDR3 sequences, with just under 30% as singletons. The sample was memory CD4+ T cells sorted from a lymph node. The receptors shown here come from a female donor with breast cancer. Each CDR3 is given with its conserved first and last residue. Each record gives: J gene, V gene, D gene, clone size, CDR3 protein, CDR3 DNA. D genes are given only for firm matches. Expanded clones are given a class, and other clones once, few, many or no size at all.

TRBJ2-1,TRBV3-1,.,.,CASSQSYFNEQFF,TGTGCCAGCAGCCAGTCGTATTTCAATGAGCAGTTCTTC
TRBJ2-7,TRBV7-2,TRBD2,few,CASSPRTSGYSMSYEQYF,TGTGCCAGCAGCCCCCGGACTAGCGGCTATTCAATGTCCTACGAGCAGTACTTC
TRBJ2-5,TRBV5-5,.,few,CASSLGGMRQETQYF,TGTGCCAGCAGTTTGGGGGGAATGCGACAAGAGACCCAGTACTTC
TRBJ2-2,TRBV7-3,.,.,CASSFTRKTELFF,TGTGCCAGCAGCTTTACTAGGAAAACAGAGCTGTTTTTT
TRBJ2-1,TRBV20-1,TRBD2,.,CSASSSGRAKRSYNEQFF,TGCAGTGCTAGTAGTAGCGGGAGGGCCAAGCGCTCCTACAATGAGCAGTTCTTC
TRBJ1-2,TRBV12-3/TRBV12-4,.,few,CASSRTKNYGYTF,TGTGCCAGCAGCCGGACAAAGAACTATGGCTACACCTTC
TRBJ2-1,TRBV9,.,few,CASSVLGGHEQFF,TGTGCCAGCAGCGTACTCGGGGGGCATGAGCAGTTCTTC
TRBJ2-1,TRBV7-9,.,once,CASSHRYNEQCF,TGTGCCAGCAGCCACAGGTACAATGAGCAGTGCTTC
TRBJ1-3,TRBV9,.,few,CASSVVGDSGNTIYF,TGTGCCAGCAGCGTCGTCGGGGACTCTGGAAACACCATATATTTT
TRBJ2-3,TRBV28,.,few,CASSLSSRASTDTQYF,TGTGCCAGCAGTTTGTCCTCCCGGGCCAGCACAGATACGCAGTATTTT
TRBJ2-5,TRBV12-3/TRBV12-4,.,.,CASSLERLETQYF,TGTGCCAGCAGTTTAGAAAGATTGGAGACCCAGTACTTC
TRBJ2-1,TRBV7-8,TRBD2,few,CASSSHDRLAGGRNEQFF,TGTGCCAGCAGCTCTCACGACCGACTAGCGGGAGGGAGAAATGAGCAGTTCTTC
TRBJ1-2,TRBV27,.,.,CASSPHLSGYTF,TGTGCCAGCAGTCCCCATTTGTCTGGCTACACCTTC
TRBJ2-1,TRBV4-1,.,.,CASSQAGSREQFF,TGCGCCAGCAGCCAAGCGGGGTCGCGGGAGCAGTTCTTC
TRBJ1-2,TRBV6-6,TRBD1,few,CASSYRKGQDGYTF,TGTGCCAGCAGTTACCGGAAGGGACAGGACGGCTACACCTTC
TRBJ2-5,TRBV28,TRBD2,.,CASRGLAGRETQYF,TGTGCCAGCAGAGGACTAGCGGGACGAGAGACCCAGTACTTC
TRBJ1-1,TRBV5-1,.,.,CASSPGAWGEAFF,TGCGCCAGCAGCCCCGGGGCGTGGGGTGAAGCTTTCTTT
TRBJ2-3,TRBV4-3,.,few,CASSHAAGASRGDTQYF,TGCGCCAGCAGCCATGCAGCAGGGGCCAGTAGAGGAGATACGCAGTATTTT
TRBJ2-1,TRBV6-1,TRBD1,once,CASLDRGYNEQFF,TGTGCCAGCCTCGACAGGGGGTATAATGAGCAGTTCTTC
TRBJ2-1,TRBV20-1,.,.,CSARDNNEQFF,TGCAGTGCTAGAGATAACAATGAGCAGTTCTTC
TRBJ1-2,TRBV4-1,.,.,CASSQDSAGTYGYTF,TGCGCCAGCAGCCAGGACTCGGCAGGGACCTATGGCTACACCTTC
TRBJ2-7,TRBV6-2/TRBV6-3,.,few,CASSSGVYEQYF,TGTGCCAGCAGCTCGGGGGTGTACGAGCAGTACTTC
TRBJ2-1,TRBV20-1,.,medium-sized,CSARGASDYNEQFF,TGCAGTGCCCGAGGAGCCTCGGACTACAATGAGCAGTTCTTC
TRBJ1-1,TRBV5-1,TRBD1,few,CASSLAFRGTEAFF,TGCGCCAGCAGCTTGGCCTTCAGGGGGACTGAAGCTTTCTTT
TRBJ1-1,TRBV6-2/TRBV6-3,.,.,CASSYHSIGDTEAFF,TGTGCCAGCAGTTACCACAGCATTGGCGACACTGAAGCTTTCTTT
TRBJ1-2,TRBV9,.,.,CASSVDAAINYGYTF,TGTGCCAGCAGCGTAGATGCAGCGATTAACTATGGCTACACCTTC
TRBJ1-2,TRBV27,TRBD1,.,CASSLEVGQPFDGYTF,TGTGCCAGCAGTTTAGAAGTGGGACAGCCTTTTGATGGCTACACCTTC
TRBJ1-5,TRBV29-1,TRBD1,many,CSVDSGTGQPQHF,TGCAGCGTTGATTCTGGGACAGGTCAGCCCCAGCATTTT
TRBJ2-5,TRBV29-1,.,.,CSVLAEETQYF,TGCAGCGTGTTAGCGGAAGAGACCCAGTACTTC
TRBJ2-5,TRBV20-1,.,few,CSVGVDSQETQYF,TGCAGTGTTGGGGTGGACAGCCAAGAGACCCAGTACTTC
TRBJ2-7,TRBV18,.,.,CASSASSSGEQYF,TGTGCCAGTTCCGCCTCGTCCTCCGGCGAGCAGTACTTC
TRBJ2-3,TRBV20-1,.,few,CSARVPGLNTDTQYF,TGCAGTGCTAGAGTACCGGGACTTAACACAGATACGCAGTATTTT
TRBJ1-2,TRBV6-1,TRBD1,.,CASSEVLTGGFGYTF,TGTGCCAGCAGTGAAGTACTCACAGGGGGCTTTGGCTACACCTTC
TRBJ1-1,TRBV5-1,.,.,CASSIEMNTEAFF,TGCGCCAGCAGCATAGAGATGAACACTGAAGCTTTCTTT
TRBJ2-2,TRBV5-4,.,.,CAVEDGNTGELFF,TGTGCCGTGGAGGACGGGAACACCGGGGAGCTGTTTTTT
TRBJ1-5,TRBV27,.,.,CASSFGGSSQPQHF,TGTGCCAGCAGTTTTGGGGGAAGTTCACAGCCCCAGCATTTT
TRBJ2-1,TRBV28,TRBD2,.,CASRAASGTNEQFF,TGTGCCAGCAGAGCGGCTAGCGGGACCAATGAGCAGTTCTTC
TRBJ1-5,TRBV4-2,.,once,CASSPHDTSNQPQHF,TGTGCCAGCAGCCCACACGACACCAGCAATCAGCCCCAGCATTTT
TRBJ1-4,TRBV29-1,.,few,CSVAADLWGKLFF,TGCAGCGTTGCGGCAGACCTCTGGGGAAAACTGTTTTTT
TRBJ1-5,TRBV6-6,.,.,CASSFSGAHQPQHF,TGTGCCAGCAGTTTTAGTGGGGCGCATCAGCCCCAGCATTTT